This T cell receptor beta chain was recorded in a study of cytomegalovirus exposure and HLA in healthy donors. The study, taken as a whole, reports: Presence/absence comparisons presumed near-even sequencing depth among donors.

Details on this clone: The antigen is not known.

The primer mix had 60 Vbeta and 13 Jbeta primers. In the original workflow: An analysis that came later counted 60 million to 80 million unique TCR beta chains, 10 million to 12 million shared. Using immunoSEQ multiplex PCR, the repertoire was profiled, and TCRdb retains in-frame clones only, with some absent. The V and J calls and clone size come from that table; D and trimming were worked out from the DNA. The sample carries 140,000 to 150,000 clones, roughly 75% recorded once. The specimen sequenced was PBMCs. The sequence came from a female donor in good health and CMV-seronegative.

The CDR3 reads CAWARGRTEKLFF. DNA for the CDR3: TGTGCCTGGGCTAGGGGGCGTACTGAAAAACTGTTTTTT. J is TRBJ1-4 and V is TRBV30; 7 bases line up with TRBD1. Germline V lookup: CDR1 GTSNPN, CDR2 SVGIG (reference sequence). V lost 5 bases to trimming and J lost 7 bases; unmatched junction nucleotides: 7. The CDR3 length is 13 residues. The full variable domain, rest sourced from reference TRBV30 and TRBJ1-4, is SQTIHQWPATLVQPVGSPLSLECTVEGTSNPNLYWYRQAAGRGLQLLFYSVGIGQISSEVPQNLSASRPQDRQFILSSKKLLLSDSGFYLCAWARGRTEKLFFGSGTQLSVL.